This T cell receptor (beta chain) was obtained from a study of T cells after yellow fever vaccination. This clonotype has more than one count but fewer than ten. Its antigen is not identified. CDR1 is SQVTM and CDR2 is ANQGSEA in the germline V gene. V was pared by 7 bases and J by 4 bases, with 13 bases between. CDR3 length: 12 amino acids. The study, taken as a whole, reports: Clones from primary vaccination mostly reappeared after the booster (96% CD4, roughly 87% CD8).

Synthesis of TCR cDNA relied on 5'RACE template switching, which attached a universal primer site and UMIs. TCRdb reprocessed the 5' RACE reads via MiXCR and lists one record per CDR3 protein. Of under 550,000 distinct CDR3 sequences in the sample, about a fifth were seen once. This sample comprised PBMCs, obtained roughly 20 days after the first yellow fever vaccination. This clonotype was obtained from a man younger than 35 who received the YFV17D yellow fever vaccine. The chain has TRBV29-1 and TRBJ1-1, with D unclear. The CDR3 DNA is TGCAGCGCCGCCCATAAGGGCACTGAAGCTTTCTTT. It codes for CSAAHKGTEAFF. The variable domain in full, with the rest retrieved from reference TRBV29-1 and TRBJ1-1, is SAVISQKPSRDICQRGTSLTIQCQVDSQVTMMFWYRQQPGQSLTLIATANQGSEATYESGFVIDKFPISRPNLTFSTLTVSNMSPEDSSIYLCSAAHKGTEAFFGQGTRLTVV.